This entry concerns a single T cell receptor (beta chain). Original processing methods: Reference gene primers were amplified, and this amplification served to estimate nucleated cell counts. Repertoires were generated with immunoSEQ multiplex PCR, while TCRdb's copy carries only in-frame clones and drops some. From that table come the V and J calls and clone size; the DNA was used to work out D and trimming. The sample consists of 200,000 to 250,000 clones, approximately 84% of them appearing once. The data originate from a study of blood T cell repertoires in COVID-19. Study-wide background: T cells, B-cell-depleted T cells, or PBMCs supplied cDNA or gDNA.

Seattle's enrolled individuals joined amid active infection and were then monitored longitudinally. The junction had 4 bases not matched to a gene; V was cut back by 5 bases and J by 0 bases. CDR1 is SGHRS, CDR2 YFSETQ, per germline. The CDR3 runs to 14 residues. V and J are TRBV5-1 and TRBJ1-1, with 7 bases that match TRBD1. The sequenced sample was peripheral blood. This clonotype originated in a woman older than 75 with COVID-19, enrolled during active disease. As DNA, the CDR3 is TGCGCCAGCAGGCGGGACAGCCTGAACACTGAAGCTTTCTTT. Translating gives CASRRDSLNTEAFF.